This T cell receptor (beta chain) came from a study of STAT3 mutations in large granular lymphocyte leukemia. Study-wide points: All newly emerging clones after therapy were STAT3 wild type. In T-cell large granular lymphocyte leukemia, about half of patients showed multiple immunodominant subclonotypes.

Libraries were prepared by immunoSEQ multiplex PCR; TCRdb keeps only in-frame clonotypes and omits some of them. The sample holds roughly 17,000 clones, about 92% seen once. Notes on this clone: The target antigen is unknown.

Source material: peripheral blood mononuclear cells. The receptor's source is a man aged 60 to 69 with T-cell large granular lymphocyte leukemia. Some clones in this sample may be carry-over from other donors' samples.

CDR3 amino acids: CASSLRQTANTEAFF. The CDR3 DNA reads TGTGCCAGCAGTTTAAGGCAGACGGCGAACACTGAAGCTTTCTTT. The chain combines TRBV28 with TRBJ1-1; D gene uncertain. Germline assignment: CDR1 MDHEN and CDR2 SYDVKM. This CDR3 comprises 15 residues. V was trimmed by 2 bases and J by 1 base, leaving 11 bases between them.